What follows describes a single T cell receptor beta chain. In the authors' methods: It was from reference gene primer amplification that nucleated cell counts were estimated. Only in-frame clones appear in the TCRdb table, and some are missing; sequencing was by immunoSEQ multiplex PCR. Clonal size and the V and J genes are those of that table, whereas D and trimming came from the DNA. This table has approximately 300,000 clones, about nine tenths appearing once. The data were obtained in a study of blood T cell repertoires in COVID-19. As for the study in general: Collection of acute and convalescent COVID-19 samples took place in the United States, Italy and Spain. T cells, B-cell-depleted T cells, or PBMCs supplied cDNA or gDNA.

Enrollment of patients from Seattle took place during active infection, with longitudinal follow-up. The specimen was peripheral blood. The source of this sequence is a woman aged 25 to 39 with COVID-19, enrolled during active disease.

The chain's CDR3 is CASSLNREQYF. The CDR3 DNA follows: TGTGCCAGCAGTCTCAATCGGGAGCAGTACTTC. The gene calls are TRBV6-2 or TRBV6-3 and TRBJ2-7; D gene unclear. Germline-derived CDR1 and CDR2 are MNHEY and SVGEGT. Trimming removed 5 bases from V and 7 bases from J, with 9 bases in between. The CDR3 spans 11 residues.